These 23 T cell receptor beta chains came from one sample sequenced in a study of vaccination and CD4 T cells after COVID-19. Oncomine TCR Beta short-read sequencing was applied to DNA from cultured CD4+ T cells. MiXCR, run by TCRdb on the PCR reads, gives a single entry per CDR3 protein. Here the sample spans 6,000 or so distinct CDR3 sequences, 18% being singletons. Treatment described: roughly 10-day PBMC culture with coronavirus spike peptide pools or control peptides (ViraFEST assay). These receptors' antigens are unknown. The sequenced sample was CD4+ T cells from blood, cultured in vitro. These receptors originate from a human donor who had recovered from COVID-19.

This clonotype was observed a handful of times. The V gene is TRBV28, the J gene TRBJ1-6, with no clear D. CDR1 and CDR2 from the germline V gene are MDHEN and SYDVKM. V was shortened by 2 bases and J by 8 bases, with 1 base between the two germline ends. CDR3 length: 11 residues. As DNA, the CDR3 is TGTGCCAGCAGTTTAGATTCACCCCTCCACTTT. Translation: CASSLDSPLHF.

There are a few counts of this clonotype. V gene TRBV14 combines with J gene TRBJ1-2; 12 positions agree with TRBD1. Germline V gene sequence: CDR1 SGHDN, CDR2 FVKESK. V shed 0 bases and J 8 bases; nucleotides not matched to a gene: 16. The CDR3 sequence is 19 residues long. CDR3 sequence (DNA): TGTGCCAGCAGCCAAGAGTGGAGGGACAGGGGGCGCAGGGGTCTCGGCTACACCTTC. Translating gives CASSQEWRDRGRRGLGYTF. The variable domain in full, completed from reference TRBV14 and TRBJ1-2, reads EAGVTQFPSHSVIEKGQTVTLRCDPISGHDNLYWYRRVMGKEIKFLLHFVKESKQDESGMPNNRFLAERTGGTYSTLKVQPAELEDSGVYFCASSQEWRDRGRRGLGYTFGSGTRLTVV.

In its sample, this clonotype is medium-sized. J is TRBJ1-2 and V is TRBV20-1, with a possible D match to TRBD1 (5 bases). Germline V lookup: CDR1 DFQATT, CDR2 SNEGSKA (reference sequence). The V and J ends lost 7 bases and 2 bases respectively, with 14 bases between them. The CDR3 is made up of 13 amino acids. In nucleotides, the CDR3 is TGCAGTGGCCAGGGATTGCTAAACTATGGCTACACCTTC. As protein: CSGQGLLNYGYTF.

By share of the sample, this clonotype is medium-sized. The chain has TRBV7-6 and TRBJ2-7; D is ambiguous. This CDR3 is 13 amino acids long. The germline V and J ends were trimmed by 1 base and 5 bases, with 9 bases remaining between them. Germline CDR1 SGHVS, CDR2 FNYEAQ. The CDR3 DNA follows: TGTGCCAGCAGCTTAGTCGTCAGCCACGAGCAGTACTTC. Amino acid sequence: CASSLVVSHEQYF.

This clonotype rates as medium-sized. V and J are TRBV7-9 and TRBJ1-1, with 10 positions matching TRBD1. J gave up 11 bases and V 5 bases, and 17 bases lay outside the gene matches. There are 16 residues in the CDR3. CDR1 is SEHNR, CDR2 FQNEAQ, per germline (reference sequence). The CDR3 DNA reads TGTGCCAGCAGCCGACCGGGACAGGGGCCCCATCGGGACGCTTTCTTT. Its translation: CASSRPGQGPHRDAFF.

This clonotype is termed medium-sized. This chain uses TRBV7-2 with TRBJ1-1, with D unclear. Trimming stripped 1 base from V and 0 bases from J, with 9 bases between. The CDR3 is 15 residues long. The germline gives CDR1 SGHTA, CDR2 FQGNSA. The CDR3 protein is CASSLVLTVNTEAFF. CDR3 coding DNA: TGTGCCAGCAGCTTAGTTCTAACAGTGAACACTGAAGCTTTCTTT.

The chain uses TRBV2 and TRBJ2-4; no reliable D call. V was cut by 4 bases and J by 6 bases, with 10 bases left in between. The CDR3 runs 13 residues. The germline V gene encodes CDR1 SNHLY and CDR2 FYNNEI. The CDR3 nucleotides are TGTGCCAGCAGTGCGACGGCCTTAAACATTCAGTACTTC. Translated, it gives CASSATALNIQYF.

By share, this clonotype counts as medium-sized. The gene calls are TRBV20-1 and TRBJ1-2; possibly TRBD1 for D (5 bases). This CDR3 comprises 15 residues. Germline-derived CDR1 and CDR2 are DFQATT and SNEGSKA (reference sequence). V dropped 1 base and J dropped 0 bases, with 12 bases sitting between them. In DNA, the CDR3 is TGCAGTGCTAGAGCCCCGGGGCTAACTAACTATGGCTACACCTTC. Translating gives CSARAPGLTNYGYTF.

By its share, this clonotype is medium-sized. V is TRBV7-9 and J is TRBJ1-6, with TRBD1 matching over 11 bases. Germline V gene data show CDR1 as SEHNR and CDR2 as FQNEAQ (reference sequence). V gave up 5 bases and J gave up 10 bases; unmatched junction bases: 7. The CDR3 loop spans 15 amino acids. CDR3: CASSPQDRGPSPLHF. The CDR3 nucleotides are TGTGCCAGCAGCCCCCAGGACAGGGGGCCATCACCCCTCCACTTT.

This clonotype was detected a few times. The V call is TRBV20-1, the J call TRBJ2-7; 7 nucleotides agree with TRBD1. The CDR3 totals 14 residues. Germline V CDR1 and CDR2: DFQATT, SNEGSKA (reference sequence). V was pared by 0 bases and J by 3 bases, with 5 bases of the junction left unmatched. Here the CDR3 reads CSARDPRDSYEQYF. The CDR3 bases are TGCAGTGCTAGAGACCCTCGGGACAGCTACGAGCAGTACTTC.

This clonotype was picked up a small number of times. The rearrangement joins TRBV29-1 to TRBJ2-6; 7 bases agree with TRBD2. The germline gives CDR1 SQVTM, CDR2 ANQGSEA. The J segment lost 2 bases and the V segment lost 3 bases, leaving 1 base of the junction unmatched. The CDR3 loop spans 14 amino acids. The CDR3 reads CSVDGGAGANVLTF. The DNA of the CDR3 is TGCAGCGTTGATGGGGGGGCTGGGGCCAACGTCCTGACTTTC.

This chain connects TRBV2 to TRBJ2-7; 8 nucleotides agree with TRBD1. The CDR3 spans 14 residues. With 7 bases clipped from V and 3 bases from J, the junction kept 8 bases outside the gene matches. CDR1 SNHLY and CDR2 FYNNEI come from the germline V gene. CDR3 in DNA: TGTGCCAGCAACCCTGACAGGGGCCACTACGAGCAGTACTTC. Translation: CASNPDRGHYEQYF.

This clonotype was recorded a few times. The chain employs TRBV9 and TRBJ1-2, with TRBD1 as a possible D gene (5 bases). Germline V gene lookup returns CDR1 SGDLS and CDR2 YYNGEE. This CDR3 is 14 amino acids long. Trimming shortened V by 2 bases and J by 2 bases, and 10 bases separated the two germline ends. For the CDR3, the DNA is TGTGCCAGCAGCGTGGGGGGACGGAACTATGGCTACACCTTC. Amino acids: CASSVGGRNYGYTF.

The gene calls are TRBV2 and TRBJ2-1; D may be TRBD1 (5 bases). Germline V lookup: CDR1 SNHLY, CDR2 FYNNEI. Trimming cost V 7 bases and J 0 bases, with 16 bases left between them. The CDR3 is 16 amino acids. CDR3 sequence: CASIEDKGPSYNEQFF. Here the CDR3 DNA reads TGTGCCAGCATAGAAGACAAGGGGCCCTCCTACAATGAGCAGTTCTTC.

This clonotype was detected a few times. The CDR3 bases are TGTGCCAGCAGCTCCGGGGACGAGCAGTACTTC. It is translated as CASSSGDEQYF. The chain has TRBV11-1 and TRBJ2-7; weak D call: TRBD2 (5 bases). Germline-derived CDR1 and CDR2 are SGHAT and FQDESV (reference sequence). This CDR3 has 11 residues. Deletions cut 4 bases from V and 5 bases from J, with 6 bases between.

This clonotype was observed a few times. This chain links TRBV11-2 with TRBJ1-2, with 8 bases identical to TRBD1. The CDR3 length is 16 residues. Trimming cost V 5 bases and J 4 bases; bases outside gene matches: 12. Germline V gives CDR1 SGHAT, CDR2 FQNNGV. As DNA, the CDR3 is TGTGCCAGCAGCCCACGTGGACAGGGTTTTTTCTATGGCTACACCTTC. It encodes CASSPRGQGFFYGYTF.

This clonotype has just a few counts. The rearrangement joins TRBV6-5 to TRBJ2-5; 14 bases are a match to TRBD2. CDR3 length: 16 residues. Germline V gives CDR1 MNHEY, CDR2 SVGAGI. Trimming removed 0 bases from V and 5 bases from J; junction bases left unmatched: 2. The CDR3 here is CASSYSGLAGVETQYF. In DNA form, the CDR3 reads TGTGCCAGCAGTTACTCGGGACTAGCGGGGGTGGAGACCCAGTACTTC.

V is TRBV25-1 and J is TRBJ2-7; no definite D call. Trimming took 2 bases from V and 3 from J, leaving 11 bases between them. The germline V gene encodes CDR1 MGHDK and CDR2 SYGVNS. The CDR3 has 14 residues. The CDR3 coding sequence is TGTGCCAGCAGTGAACGTAGGAGCGTCTACGAGCAGTACTTC. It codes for CASSERRSVYEQYF.

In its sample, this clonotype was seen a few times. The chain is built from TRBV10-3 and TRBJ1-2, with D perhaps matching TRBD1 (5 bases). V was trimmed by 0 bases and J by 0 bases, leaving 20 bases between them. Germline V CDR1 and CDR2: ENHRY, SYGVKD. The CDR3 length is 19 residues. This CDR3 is CAISESRIRVRDPNYGYTF. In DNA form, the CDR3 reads TGTGCCATCAGTGAGTCGAGGATTCGGGTCCGGGACCCTAACTATGGCTACACCTTC.

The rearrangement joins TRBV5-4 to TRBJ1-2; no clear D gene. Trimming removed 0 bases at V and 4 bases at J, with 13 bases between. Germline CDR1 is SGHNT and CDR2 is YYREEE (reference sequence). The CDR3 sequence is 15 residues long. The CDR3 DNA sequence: TGTGCCAGCAGCTTGGATCCTCTTTCAGGCTATGGCTACACCTTC. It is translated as CASSLDPLSGYGYTF.

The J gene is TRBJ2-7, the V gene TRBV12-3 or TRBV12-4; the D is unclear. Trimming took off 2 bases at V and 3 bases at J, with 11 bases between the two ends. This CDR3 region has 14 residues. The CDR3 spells CASSLSRLNYEQYF. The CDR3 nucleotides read TGTGCCAGCAGTTTATCTAGACTTAACTACGAGCAGTACTTC.

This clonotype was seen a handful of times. The CDR3 loop reads CSATRGSGKDSYNEQFF. In nucleotides, the CDR3 is TGCAGTGCAACCAGGGGTAGCGGGAAAGACTCCTACAATGAGCAGTTCTTC. The V gene is TRBV20-1, the J gene TRBJ2-1; 8 bases are a match to TRBD2. In germline, CDR1 is DFQATT, CDR2 SNEGSKA (reference sequence). Germline trimming cut 6 bases from V and 0 bases from J; bases unmatched to any gene: 13. The CDR3 loop spans 17 amino acids.

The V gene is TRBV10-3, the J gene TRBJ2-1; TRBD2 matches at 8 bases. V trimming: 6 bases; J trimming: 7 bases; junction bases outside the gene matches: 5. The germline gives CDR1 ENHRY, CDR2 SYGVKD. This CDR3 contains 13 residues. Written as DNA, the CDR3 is TGTGCCATCAGGCAGGGACTAGAGAATGAGCAGTTCTTC. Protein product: CAIRQGLENEQFF.